The TCR beta chain under discussion was sequenced for a study of T cell responses to AZD1222 COVID-19 vaccine. The study, taken as a whole, reports: Just five to seven people given AZD1222 tested seropositive at baseline.

CDR1 is SGHTA and CDR2 is FQGNSA in the germline V gene. V lost 3 bases and J lost 4; bases outside the gene matches: 6. The CDR3 is 15 amino acids. Points on this clone: The antigen is undetermined.

This table comes from immunoSEQ multiplex PCR, and its TCRdb copy is limited to in-frame clones, with some not included. The top ten clones hold more than 0.9% of a sample with about 150,000 clones, approximately 91% of them seen once. The sequenced sample was peripheral blood, obtained 28 days after the second AZD1222 dose. The J gene is TRBJ1-5, the V gene TRBV7-2; 7 bases map to TRBD1. This sequence was found in an adult who received the AZD1222 COVID-19 vaccine. The CDR3 here is CASSFGTVLNQPQHF. CDR3 in DNA: TGTGCCAGCAGCTTCGGGACAGTCTTAAATCAGCCCCAGCATTTT.